These 30 T cell receptor beta chains came from one sample sequenced in a study of cytomegalovirus exposure and HLA in healthy donors. Use of 60 Vbeta and 13 Jbeta primers characterized the PCR. Sequencing was performed with immunoSEQ multiplex PCR; in TCRdb, only in-frame clones are kept and a portion is missing. The repertoire holds approximately 220,000 clones, with approximately 79% as singletons. The sequencing sample was made of PBMCs. The receptors derive from a male donor in good health and CMV-seronegative.

This clone was recorded once. This rearrangement joins TRBV27 to TRBJ2-7, with TRBD1 identical over 10 bases. CDR3 size: 17 residues. V trimming: 5 bases; J trimming: 6 bases; junction bases outside the gene matches: 16. Per the germline V gene, CDR1 is MNHEY and CDR2 is SMNVEV (reference sequence). DNA of the CDR3: TGTGCCAGCAGTCCATCATTTACCGGGACAGGGGTGGGCGAGCAGTACTTC. Protein: CASSPSFTGTGVGEQYF.

This chain uses TRBV7-8 with TRBJ1-1; perhaps TRBD1 as D (6 bases). Germline V gives CDR1 SGHVS, CDR2 FQNEAQ. This CDR3 contains 15 residues. The V end lost 4 bases, the J end lost 0 bases, and 12 bases lay between the germline ends. For the CDR3, the DNA is TGTGCCAGCAGCTCCGGGACAATCATGAACACTGAAGCTTTCTTT. This gives the protein CASSSGTIMNTEAFF. Drawing the rest from reference TRBV7-8 and TRBJ1-1, the complete variable domain is GAGVSQSPRYKVAKRGQDVALRCDPISGHVSLFWYQQALGQGPEFLTYFQNEAQLDKSGLPSDRFFAERPEGSVSTLKIQRTQQEDSAVYLCASSSGTIMNTEAFFGQGTRLTVV.

The chain is built from TRBV18 and TRBJ2-1, with D possibly matching TRBD1 (5 bases). The CDR3 extends over 14 amino acids. Germline lookup yields CDR1 KGHSH and CDR2 LQKENI. V dropped 4 bases and J dropped 4 bases, with 11 bases sitting between them. The CDR3: CASSLPTVYNEQFF. For the CDR3, the DNA is TGTGCCAGCTCACTACCGACAGTATACAATGAGCAGTTCTTC.

The chain has TRBV2 and TRBJ1-1, with 7 bases that match TRBD1. CDR1 is SNHLY, CDR2 FYNNEI, per germline. With V trimmed by 5 bases and J by 0 bases, 3 bases remained unmatched. The CDR3 is 14 residues long. This CDR3 is CASSLQGMNTEAFF. DNA for the CDR3: TGTGCCAGCAGTTTACAGGGGATGAACACTGAAGCTTTCTTT.

With regard to this clone: Germline is not matched at one junction end, which may reflect a read error. The chain couples TRBV28 to TRBJ2-7, with 9 positions matching TRBD1. CDR3 size: 15 residues. Germline lookup yields CDR1 MDHEN and CDR2 SYDVKM. The CDR3 coding sequence is TGTGCCGGCAGTTCTGGACAGGGGTTCTCCTACGAGCAGTACTTC. It specifies CAGSSGQGFSYEQYF.

The CDR3 protein is CASSPRDRGNTGELFF. Written as DNA, the CDR3 is TGTGCCAGCAGCCCCCGGGACAGGGGGAACACCGGGGAGCTGTTTTTT. J is TRBJ2-2 and V is TRBV5-4, with 10 nucleotides matching TRBD1. Germline CDR1 is SGHNT and CDR2 is YYREEE (reference sequence). The length of the CDR3 is 16 residues. V shed 4 bases, J shed 1 base, and the junction held 4 bases outside the gene matches.

Worth noting for this clone: The same CDR3 also results from other DNA sequences found in this sample. The V call is TRBV18, the J call TRBJ2-7; 9 nucleotides match TRBD1. Trimming took 3 bases from V and 1 from J; bases not matched to a gene: 1. CDR1 and CDR2 (germline): KGHSH, LQKENI. The CDR3 loop spans 14 amino acids. Written as DNA, the CDR3 is TGTGCCAGCTCACCGGACAGGGGTTCCTACGAGCAGTACTTC. Its translation is CASSPDRGSYEQYF.

The chain has TRBV10-3 and TRBJ1-5; 7 bases line up with TRBD1. Per germline, CDR1 ENHRY and CDR2 SYGVKD. J lost 6 bases, V lost 3 bases, and 2 bases had no gene match. This CDR3 is built from 13 residues. CDR3 sequence reads: CAISDRGFQPQHF. The DNA for the CDR3 is TGTGCCATCAGTGACAGGGGGTTTCAGCCCCAGCATTTT.

J is TRBJ1-1 and V is TRBV5-1; D is possibly TRBD1 (6 bases). Trimming cost V 4 bases and J 7 bases, with 17 bases left between them. The CDR3 is 14 amino acids. CDR1 and CDR2 (germline): SGHRS, YFSETQ. The CDR3 loop is CASSKGGAGVEAFF. In nucleotides, the CDR3 is TGCGCCAGCAGCAAGGGGGGGGCGGGGGTTGAAGCTTTCTTT.

The rearrangement joins TRBV7-2 to TRBJ1-2, with 7 bases aligning to TRBD1. The V gene end was trimmed by 1 base and the J gene end by 2 bases; junction bases not matched to a gene: 4. CDR3 length: 15 amino acids. Germline values: CDR1 SGHTA, CDR2 FQGNSA. The CDR3 bases are TGTGCCAGCAGCTTAGGGGACAGTAACAACTATGGCTACACCTTC. Amino acids: CASSLGDSNNYGYTF.

This clone came up a few times. The V call is TRBV5-4, the J call TRBJ2-5; 10 nucleotides agree with TRBD2. The DNA end is a closer match to TRBJ2-7, so the J assignment may be wrong. The CDR3 spans 14 residues. Germline values: CDR1 SGHNT, CDR2 YYREEE (reference sequence). CDR3 in amino acids: CASSPSGGSYEQYF. CDR3 in DNA: TGTGCCAGCAGCCCTAGCGGGGGATCCTACGAGCAGTACTTC.

The chain is built from TRBV27 and TRBJ2-7; 8 nucleotides agree with TRBD2. The CDR3 covers 14 residues. The V segment lost 5 bases and the J segment 6 bases; nucleotides outside the gene matches: 9. Per the germline V gene, CDR1 is MNHEY and CDR2 is SMNVEV (reference sequence). For the CDR3, the DNA is TGTGCCAGCAGTCAGGGACTAGGCGGTCGCGAGCAGTACTTC. Translated, it gives CASSQGLGGREQYF.

V and J are TRBV30 and TRBJ1-2; 12 bases agree with TRBD1. The CDR3 runs to 16 residues. Germline lookup yields CDR1 GTSNPN and CDR2 SVGIG (reference sequence). The V gene end was trimmed by 7 bases and the J gene end by 5 bases; junction bases not matched to a gene: 14. The CDR3 region is CASEPGQGASTYGYTF. The CDR3 DNA follows: TGTGCCTCTGAACCGGGACAGGGGGCAAGTACATATGGCTACACCTTC.

This rearrangement joins TRBV19 to TRBJ2-2; 8 positions match TRBD2. The CDR3 is 13 amino acids. Losses at the gene ends were 4 bases for V and 5 bases for J; bases not matched to a gene: 0. Germline loops: CDR1 LNHDA, CDR2 SQIVND (reference sequence). The CDR3 DNA is TGTGCCAGTAGTAGACTAGCGACCGGGGAGCTGTTTTTT. It is translated as CASSRLATGELFF. The full variable domain, rest sourced from reference TRBV19 and TRBJ2-2, is DGGITQSPKYLFRKEGQNVTLSCEQNLNHDAMYWYRQDPGQGLRLIYYSQIVNDFQKGDIAEGYSVSREKKESFPLTVTSAQKNPTAFYLCASSRLATGELFFGEGSRLTVL.

V is TRBV5-5 and J is TRBJ2-3; D is possibly TRBD2 (5 bases). Germline CDR1 is SGHKS and CDR2 is YYEKEE (reference sequence). The CDR3 consists of 15 residues. V lost 0 bases and J lost 4, with 12 bases in between. The CDR3 DNA follows: TGTGCCAGCAGCTTGGGGCTAGCTGGCTCAGATACGCAGTATTTT. It is translated as CASSLGLAGSDTQYF.

This clone appeared a single time. Sequence at one end of the junction differs from germline and may be a read error. The V gene is TRBV5-3, the J gene TRBJ1-1; D possibly corresponds to TRBD1 (6 bases). TRBV5-3 is classed as an ORF, of uncertain function. The CDR3 spans 11 residues. CDR3 sequence reads: CASSYTGEAFF. CDR3 sequence (DNA): TGTGCCAGCAGCTATACAGGGGAAGCTTTCTTT.

This sequence joins TRBV6-6 and TRBJ1-2, with a tentative D call TRBD1 (5 bases). Germline values: CDR1 MNHNY, CDR2 SVGAGI (reference sequence). The CDR3 has 15 amino acids. Trimming removed 2 bases from V and 8 bases from J, with 18 bases in between. The CDR3 here is CASSYGAGMAEGYTF. In DNA form, the CDR3 reads TGTGCCAGCAGTTACGGGGCAGGGATGGCTGAAGGCTACACCTTC.

This chain links TRBV5-5 with TRBJ1-2; 7 bases fit TRBD1. Per the germline V gene, CDR1 is SGHKS and CDR2 is YYEKEE (reference sequence). J lost 0 bases, V lost 1 base, and 3 bases had no gene match. This CDR3 has 15 amino acids. The CDR3 region is CASSLTDRTNYGYTF. The CDR3 DNA reads as TGTGCCAGCAGCTTGACGGACAGGACTAACTATGGCTACACCTTC.

The table lists this clone with a few counts. V and J are TRBV6-5 and TRBJ1-2; TRBD1 agrees at 7 bases. V lost 6 bases, J lost 7 bases, and 11 bases stayed unmatched. Germline-derived CDR1 and CDR2 are MNHEY and SVGAGI. This CDR3 contains 14 residues. The CDR3 protein is CASRQGPVAIGYTF. DNA of the CDR3: TGTGCCAGCAGACAGGGGCCGGTGGCTATTGGCTACACCTTC.

The J gene is TRBJ2-3, the V gene TRBV6-4; 11 nucleotides match TRBD2. The V gene's germline CDR1 is MRHNA and CDR2 SNTAGT. V was clipped by 6 bases and J by 3 bases; unmatched bases: 8. The CDR3 runs 16 residues. The CDR3 sequence is CASSSSGRASTDTQYF. The CDR3 DNA reads TGTGCCAGCAGCAGTAGCGGGAGGGCCTCAACAGATACGCAGTATTTT.

This chain joins TRBV7-2 and TRBJ1-5; 10 bases are shared with TRBD1. Trimming cost V 5 bases and J 5 bases; bases outside gene matches: 9. CDR1 and CDR2 (germline): SGHTA, FQGNSA. The CDR3 contains 16 residues. CDR3 region: CASSIVDRGLYQPQHF. The CDR3 region has the DNA TGTGCCAGCAGCATAGTCGACAGGGGGCTGTATCAGCCCCAGCATTTT.

The V and J genes are TRBV20-1 and TRBJ1-2, with 8 positions matching TRBD1. The V gene's germline CDR1 is DFQATT and CDR2 SNEGSKA (reference sequence). The CDR3 consists of 9 residues. The CDR3 sequence is CQGADGYTF. The DNA of the CDR3 is TGCCAGGGGGCGGATGGCTACACCTTC.

The V call is TRBV11-2, the J call TRBJ1-1, with D hard to call. This CDR3 is 12 amino acids long. Trimming left V 4 bases short and J 3 bases short, with 6 bases between. Germline V gives CDR1 SGHAT, CDR2 FQNNGV. CDR3 sequence: CASSSEYTEAFF. The CDR3 nucleotides read TGTGCCAGCAGCTCGGAGTACACTGAAGCTTTCTTT. Supplemented by reference TRBV11-2 and TRBJ1-1, the full variable domain reads EAGVAQSPRYKIIEKRQSVAFWCNPISGHATLYWYQQILGQGPKLLIQFQNNGVVDDSQLPKDRFSAERLKGVDSTLKIQPAKLEDSAVYLCASSSEYTEAFFGQGTRLTVV.

The chain links TRBV10-1 to TRBJ1-5, with a weak D call TRBD1 (6 bases). Looked up from germline, CDR1 is WNHNN and CDR2 is SYGVQD (reference sequence). The CDR3 runs 15 residues. The V gene lost 7 bases and the J gene lost 0 bases, with 13 bases spanning the gap. CDR3 amino acids: CASTGQSDSNQPQHF. The CDR3 region has the DNA TGCGCCAGCACCGGACAGAGTGATAGCAATCAGCCCCAGCATTTT.

This rearrangement joins TRBV30 to TRBJ1-2; the match to TRBD1 covers 9 bases. Losses at the gene ends were 2 bases for V and 8 bases for J; bases not matched to a gene: 9. Germline values: CDR1 GTSNPN, CDR2 SVGIG (reference sequence). The length of the CDR3 is 14 residues. The CDR3 region has the DNA TGTGCCTGGAGTTCCCGGGACAGGGTCGGCGGCTACACCTTC. This gives the protein CAWSSRDRVGGYTF.

This clone was recorded a few times. V is TRBV21-1 and J is TRBJ2-5; TRBD2 is the table's D call, not checked against the DNA. The DNA end is a closer match to TRBJ2-7, so the J assignment may be wrong. TRBV21-1 is flagged as a pseudogene. This CDR3 is 14 amino acids long. CDR3: CASSNVAGGYEQYF. The CDR3 DNA reads as TGTGCCAGCAGCAATGTTGCGGGGGGCTACGAGCAGTACTTC.

The chain has TRBV19 and TRBJ1-6; 11 bases map to TRBD1. From germline, CDR1 is LNHDA and CDR2 SQIVND (reference sequence). The CDR3 spans 15 residues. Losses at the gene ends were 5 bases for V and 7 bases for J; bases not matched to a gene: 4. The CDR3 DNA follows: TGTGCCAGTAGTGGTGGACAGGGGGCCAATTCACCCCTCCACTTT. Protein sequence: CASSGGQGANSPLHF.

The chain carries TRBV20-1 and TRBJ1-1, with no clear D. Trimming took off 2 bases at V and 7 bases at J, with 8 bases between the two ends. In germline, CDR1 is DFQATT, CDR2 SNEGSKA (reference sequence). The CDR3 has 11 residues. DNA of the CDR3: TGCAGTGCTAGACCGCACGGTGAAGCTTTCTTT. It yields the protein CSARPHGEAFF.

The chain uses TRBV4-1 and TRBJ2-5, with 13 bases aligning to TRBD2. Trimming cost V 4 bases and J 5 bases; bases outside gene matches: 7. The CDR3 totals 16 residues. Looked up from germline, CDR1 is MGHRA and CDR2 is YSYEKL. Written as DNA, the CDR3 is TGCGCCAGCAGCCTTACTAGCGGGGGGGCCCGGGAGACCCAGTACTTC. Translated: CASSLTSGGARETQYF.

This clone appeared a few times. The sample has other DNA sequences that encode this CDR3 too. The chain recombines TRBV29-1 with TRBJ2-3, with 7 bases identical to TRBD2. There are 14 residues in the CDR3. V shed 4 bases, J shed 5 bases, and the junction held 9 bases outside the gene matches. Germline CDR1 SQVTM, CDR2 ANQGSEA. The CDR3 region is CSVVGRGGGDTQYF. The CDR3 DNA reads TGCAGCGTTGTCGGGCGGGGCGGGGGAGATACGCAGTATTTT.